The T cell receptor beta chain described here comes from a study of shared clonotypes between healthy human individuals. Across the study: The donor group consisted of two women and a few men, aged 18 to 49. The study's findings and limits: Larger richness was generally estimated for naive than memory subsets.

V lost 5 bases, J lost 5 bases, and 13 bases lay in between. From germline, CDR1 is MNHEY and CDR2 SVGAGI. This CDR3 contains 13 residues. Turning to this clone: The antigen is unknown.

Sequencing used immunoSEQ multiplex PCR; TCRdb keeps in-frame clones, though not all of them. In the table there are approximately 2.3 million clones, just over 90% of which are singletons. Sequencing input: naive CD4+ T cells from PBMCs. The subset here: CD45RA+ positively selected. V is TRBV6-5 and J is TRBJ2-7, with D hard to call. This TCR derives from a man younger than 30 in good health. Some clones in this sample may be carry-over from other donors' samples. The CDR3 DNA follows: TGTGCCAGCAGTCTGGACCCCTGGGACGAGCAGTACTTC. Protein product: CASSLDPWDEQYF.